The next 2 T cell receptor beta chains were all read from a single sample in a study of cytomegalovirus exposure and HLA in healthy donors (dated by TCRdb to the late 2010s). The method behind the library was the immunoSEQ multiplex PCR assay. For the multiplex PCR, a mixture combining 60 forward primers for TCR Vbeta segments and 13 reverse primers for TCR Jbeta segments was used. TCRdb's version of the immuneACCESS table is confined to in-frame rearrangements and falls short of the full clone set. An unresolved V gene accounts for under half of the shortfall where checked; the remainder is of unknown origin. The sample records 200,000 or so clones, around 80% of which are singletons. The ten most abundant clones make up 1.5% to 2% of the sample. Sample: PBMCs. The receptors were gathered from a man over 45 in good health and CMV-seronegative.

V usage is TRBV5-6 and J usage is TRBJ2-2; 7 nucleotides match TRBD2. V lost 2 bases to trimming and J lost 3 bases; unmatched junction nucleotides: 7. The CDR3 runs 16 residues. From germline, CDR1 is SGHDT and CDR2 YYEEEE. The CDR3 protein is CASSFDVGGYTGELFF. CDR3 DNA sequence: TGTGCCAGCAGCTTCGACGTGGGAGGGTACACCGGGGAGCTGTTTTTT.

The chain has TRBV6-5 and TRBJ2-3; tentatively, D is TRBD2 (5 bases). Germline CDR1 and CDR2: MNHEY and SVGAGI. The CDR3 has 14 residues. Deletions cut 5 bases from V and 5 bases from J, with 14 bases between. CDR3 nucleotide sequence: TGTGCCAGCAGTGATCTCGGGATGATAGATACGCAGTATTTT. It codes for CASSDLGMIDTQYF.